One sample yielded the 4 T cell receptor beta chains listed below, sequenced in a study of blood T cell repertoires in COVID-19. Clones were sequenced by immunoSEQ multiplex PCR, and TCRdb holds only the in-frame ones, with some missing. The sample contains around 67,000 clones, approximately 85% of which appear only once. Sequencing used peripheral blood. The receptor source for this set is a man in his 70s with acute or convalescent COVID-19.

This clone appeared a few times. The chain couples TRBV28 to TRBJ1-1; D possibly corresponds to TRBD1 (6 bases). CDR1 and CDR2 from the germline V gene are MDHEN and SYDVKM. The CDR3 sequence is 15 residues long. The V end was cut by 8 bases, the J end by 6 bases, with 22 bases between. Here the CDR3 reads CASRQGGSWTAEAFF. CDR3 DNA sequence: TGTGCCAGCCGCCAAGGTGGGTCGTGGACAGCTGAAGCTTTCTTT.

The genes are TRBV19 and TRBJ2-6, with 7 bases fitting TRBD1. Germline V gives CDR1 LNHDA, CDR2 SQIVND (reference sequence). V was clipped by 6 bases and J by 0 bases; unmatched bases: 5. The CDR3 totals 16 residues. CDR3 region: CASRDRPSSGANVLTF. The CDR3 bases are TGTGCCAGTAGGGACAGGCCCAGCTCTGGGGCCAACGTCCTGACTTTC.

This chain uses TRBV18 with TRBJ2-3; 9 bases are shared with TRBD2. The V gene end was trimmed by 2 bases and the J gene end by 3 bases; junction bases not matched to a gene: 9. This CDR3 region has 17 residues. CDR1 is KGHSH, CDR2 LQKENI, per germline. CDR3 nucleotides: TGTGCCAGCTCACCATTGGCTAGCGGGGTCACGACAGATACGCAGTATTTT. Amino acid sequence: CASSPLASGVTTDTQYF.

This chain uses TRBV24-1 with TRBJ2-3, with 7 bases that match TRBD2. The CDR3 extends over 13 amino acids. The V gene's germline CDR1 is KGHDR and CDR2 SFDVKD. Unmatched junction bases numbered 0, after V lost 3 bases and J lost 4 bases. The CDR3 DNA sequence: TGTGCCACCAGTGATGCGGGAGCAGATACGCAGTATTTT. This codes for CATSDAGADTQYF.